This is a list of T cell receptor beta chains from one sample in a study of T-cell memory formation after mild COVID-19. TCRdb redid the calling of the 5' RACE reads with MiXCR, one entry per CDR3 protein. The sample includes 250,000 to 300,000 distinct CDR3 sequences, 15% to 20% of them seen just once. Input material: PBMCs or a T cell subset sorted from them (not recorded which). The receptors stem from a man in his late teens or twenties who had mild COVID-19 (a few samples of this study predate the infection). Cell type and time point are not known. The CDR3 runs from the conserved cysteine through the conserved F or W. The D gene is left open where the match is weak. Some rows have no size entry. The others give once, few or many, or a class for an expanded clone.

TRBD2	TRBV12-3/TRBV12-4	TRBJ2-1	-	TGTGCCAGCAGTTTAAGCGCGGGGGGGCATGAGCAGTTCTTC	CASSLSAGGHEQFF
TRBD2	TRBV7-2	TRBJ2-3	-	TGTGCCAGCAGCGCCGGACTAGCGGGGAGCACAGATACGCAGTATTTT	CASSAGLAGSTDTQYF
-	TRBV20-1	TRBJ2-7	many	TGCAGTGCTAGGAGTGGTTTCGAGCAGTACTTC	CSARSGFEQYF
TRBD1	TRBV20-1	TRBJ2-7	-	TGCAGTGCTACGGGGACAGGGTCACGGGAGCAGTACTTC	CSATGTGSREQYF
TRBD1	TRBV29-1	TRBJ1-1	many	TGCAGCGCCTACAGGGGAGGTGAAGCTTTCTTT	CSAYRGGEAFF
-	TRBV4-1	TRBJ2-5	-	TGCGCCAGCAGCTACACATCTTGGGCGGGGACCCAGTACTTC	CASSYTSWAGTQYF
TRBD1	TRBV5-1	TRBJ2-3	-	TGCGCCAGCAGCTTGGGAGACAGGGGGGAAGCAGATACGCAGTATTTT	CASSLGDRGEADTQYF
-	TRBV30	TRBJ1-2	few	TGTGCCTGGAGTGTAGAGGCCGGCTACACCTTC	CAWSVEAGYTF
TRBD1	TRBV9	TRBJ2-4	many	TGTGCCAGCAGCCCTCGACAGGGGGTAGGAGACATTCAGTACTTC	CASSPRQGVGDIQYF
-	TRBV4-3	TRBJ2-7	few	TGCGCCAGCAGCCAAGATCACAGGGTCCACGAGCAGTACTTC	CASSQDHRVHEQYF
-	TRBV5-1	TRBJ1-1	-	TGCGCCAGCACCCTTTTGGCCGGGGGAAACACTGAAGCTTTCTTT	CASTLLAGGNTEAFF
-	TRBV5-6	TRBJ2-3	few	TGTGCCAGCAGCTGGGGATACACAGATACGCAGTATTTT	CASSWGYTDTQYF
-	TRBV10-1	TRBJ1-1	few	TGCGCCAGCAGTGAGTCGATGGCCCAGTGGACTGAAGCTTTCTTT	CASSESMAQWTEAFF
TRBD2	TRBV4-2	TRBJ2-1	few	TGTGCCAGCAGCGCTCCGGGACTAGCGGGGGGGCGCAATGAGCAGTTCTTC	CASSAPGLAGGRNEQFF
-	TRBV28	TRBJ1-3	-	TGTGCCAGCAGTTACAGAAGCACCATATATTTT	CASSYRSTIYF
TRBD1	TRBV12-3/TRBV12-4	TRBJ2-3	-	TGTGCCAGCGGGGACAGGGAAAGTCCGCGGGATACGCAGTATTTT	CASGDRESPRDTQYF